This T cell receptor beta chain came from a study of blood T cells in healthy people across ages. Germline V gene sequence: CDR1 LGHDT, CDR2 YNNKEL (reference sequence). V dropped 0 bases and J dropped 0; count of bases not matched to a gene: 9. The length of the CDR3 is 18 residues. Next came a second PCR, run for about 7 to 12 cycles, which used a sample-barcoded 5' primer along with a J-beta primer mix. TCRdb processed the 5' RACE reads anew with MiXCR; each CDR3 protein has one entry. The repertoire includes 350,000 to 450,000 distinct CDR3 sequences, approximately 52% of them detected once, and 45% to 55% sits in the top ten. They isolated at least 7 million PBMCs from each sample.

The receptor was isolated from a man between 60 and 75 years old in good health. The rearrangement links TRBV3-1 to TRBJ2-7; TRBD2 matches 9 bases. The sequenced material came from blood. As DNA, the CDR3 is TGTGCCAGCAGCCAAGATCTGCTAGCGGGAAAGAGCTCCTACGAGCAGTACTTC. It encodes CASSQDLLAGKSSYEQYF.